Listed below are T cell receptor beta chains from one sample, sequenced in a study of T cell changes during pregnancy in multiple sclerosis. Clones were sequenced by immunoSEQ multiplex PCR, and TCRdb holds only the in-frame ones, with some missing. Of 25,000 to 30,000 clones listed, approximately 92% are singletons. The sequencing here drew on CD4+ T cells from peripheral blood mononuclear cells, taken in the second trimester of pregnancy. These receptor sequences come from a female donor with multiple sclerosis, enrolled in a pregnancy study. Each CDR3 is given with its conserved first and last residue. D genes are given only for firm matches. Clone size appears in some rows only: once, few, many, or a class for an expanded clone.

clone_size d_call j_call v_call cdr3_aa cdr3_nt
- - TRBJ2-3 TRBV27 CASSFGGGAGLYTQYF TGTGCCAGCAGTTTTGGTGGGGGGGCCGGTTTATATACGCAGTATTTT
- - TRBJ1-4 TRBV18 CASSLVAAEKLFF TGTGCCAGCTCCTTGGTGGCGGCCGAAAAACTGTTTTTT
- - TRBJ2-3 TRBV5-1 CASSLSAGVVDTQYF TGCGCCAGCAGCTTGTCAGCGGGTGTAGTCGATACGCAGTATTTT
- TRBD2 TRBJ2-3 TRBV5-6 CASSLVGGGGTDTQYF TGTGCCAGCAGCTTGGTTGGCGGGGGGGGCACAGATACGCAGTATTTT
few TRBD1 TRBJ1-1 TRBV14 CASNRQGFNTEAFF TGTGCCAGCAACCGACAGGGATTTAACACTGAAGCTTTCTTT
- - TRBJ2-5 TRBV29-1 CSVVGLGVETQYF TGCAGCGTTGTAGGGCTAGGGGTAGAGACCCAGTACTTC
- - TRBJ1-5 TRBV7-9 CASSFWQGSNQPQHF TGTGCCAGCAGCTTTTGGCAGGGAAGCAATCAGCCCCAGCATTTT
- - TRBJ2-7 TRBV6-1 CASSEAFNEQYF TGTGCCAGCAGTGAGGCTTTTAACGAGCAGTACTTC
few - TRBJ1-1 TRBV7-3 CASSLTGLTEAFF TGTGCCAGCAGCTTAACGGGCCTCACTGAAGCTTTCTTT
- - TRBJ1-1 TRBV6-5 CASSTAGGTEAFF TGTGCCAGCAGTACCGCGGGGGGGACTGAAGCTTTCTTT
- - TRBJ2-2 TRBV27 CASSWDGRNTGELFF TGTGCCAGCAGTTGGGACGGGAGAAACACCGGGGAGCTGTTTTTT
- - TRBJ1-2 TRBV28 CASSIPGFYGYTF TGTGCCAGCAGTATCCCAGGTTTCTATGGCTACACCTTC
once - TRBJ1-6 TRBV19 CASSIYTNSPLHF TGTGCCAGTAGTATTTACACTAATTCACCCCTCCACTTT
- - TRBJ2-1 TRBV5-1 CASSLGRFYGTENSYNEQFF TGCGCCAGCAGCTTGGGGAGGTTTTATGGGACTGAGAACTCCTACAATGAGCAGTTCTTC
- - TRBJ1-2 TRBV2 CASRGANYGYTF TGTGCCAGCAGAGGGGCCAACTATGGCTACACCTTC
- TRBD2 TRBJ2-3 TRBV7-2 CASSPSWRGETDTQYF TGTGCCAGCAGCCCCTCCTGGCGGGGGGAGACAGATACGCAGTATTTT
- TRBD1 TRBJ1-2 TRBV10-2 CASSVAPGGDYGYTF TGCGCCAGCAGTGTGGCCCCAGGGGGCGACTATGGCTACACCTTC
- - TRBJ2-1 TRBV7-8 CASSPWTIPEHNEQFF TGTGCCAGCAGCCCTTGGACTATCCCCGAGCACAATGAGCAGTTCTTC
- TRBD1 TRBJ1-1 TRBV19 CASMDRPRVEAFF TGTGCCAGTATGGACAGGCCAAGGGTTGAAGCTTTCTTT
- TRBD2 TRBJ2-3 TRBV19 CASSNERGGSDTQYF TGTGCCAGTAGTAACGAGCGGGGGGGGTCAGATACGCAGTATTTT
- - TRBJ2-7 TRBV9 CASSGGGYEQYF TGTGCCAGCAGCGGAGGGGGCTACGAGCAGTACTTC
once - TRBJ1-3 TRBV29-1 CSVQANSGNTIYF TGCAGCGTCCAGGCGAACTCTGGAAACACCATATATTTT
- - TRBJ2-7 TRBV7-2 CASSLDYLEQYF TGTGCCAGCAGCTTAGATTATCTCGAGCAGTACTTC
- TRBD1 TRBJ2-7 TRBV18 CASSLIPGQGSYEQYF TGTGCCAGCTCACTCATCCCGGGACAGGGATCCTACGAGCAGTACTTC
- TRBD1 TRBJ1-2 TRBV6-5 CASSYSNPGQGAGYTF TGTGCCAGCAGTTACAGCAACCCGGGACAGGGGGCGGGCTACACCTTC
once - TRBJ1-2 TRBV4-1 CASSQGAGFGYTF TGCGCCAGCAGCCAAGGGGCAGGATTTGGCTACACCTTC
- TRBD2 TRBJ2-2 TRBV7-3 CASSPRLAVNGGELFF TGTGCCAGCAGCCCCCGACTAGCGGTTAATGGCGGGGAGCTGTTTTTT
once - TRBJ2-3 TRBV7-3 CASSLRSRGRGTDTQYF TGTGCCAGCAGCTTAAGGAGTAGGGGGAGGGGAACAGATACGCAGTATTTT
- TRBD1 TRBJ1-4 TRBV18 CASSPPPGQTNEKLFF TGTGCCAGCTCACCACCGCCGGGACAGACAAATGAAAAACTGTTTTTT
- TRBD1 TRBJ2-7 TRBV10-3 CAIRPGTETYEQYF TGTGCCATCAGACCCGGGACAGAGACCTACGAGCAGTACTTC
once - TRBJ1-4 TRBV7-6 CASSSRGEKLFF TGTGCCAGCAGCTCCAGGGGAGAAAAACTGTTTTTT
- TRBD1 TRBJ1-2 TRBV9 CASSLSTGAWNYGYTF TGTGCCAGCAGCCTAAGTACAGGGGCCTGGAACTATGGCTACACCTTC
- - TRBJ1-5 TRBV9 CASTWPRRQNQPQHF TGTGCCAGCACGTGGCCTCGTCGCCAGAATCAGCCCCAGCATTTT
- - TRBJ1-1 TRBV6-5 CASRRGNTEAFF TGTGCCAGCAGACGGGGGAACACTGAAGCTTTCTTT
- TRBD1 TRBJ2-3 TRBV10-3 CAIRWDRGADTQYF TGTGCCATCAGGTGGGACAGGGGCGCAGATACGCAGTATTTT
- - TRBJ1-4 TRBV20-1 CSRLYNEKLFF TGCAGCCGGTTATATAATGAAAAACTGTTTTTT
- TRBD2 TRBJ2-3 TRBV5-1 CASSSPTSGGPGGQYF TGCGCCAGCAGCTCCCCTACTAGCGGGGGCCCGGGGGGGCAGTATTTT
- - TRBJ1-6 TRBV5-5 CASSLAWGSDSPLHF TGTGCCAGCAGCTTGGCCTGGGGCTCGGATTCACCCCTCCACTTT
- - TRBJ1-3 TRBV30 CAWRTDGNTIYF TGTGCCTGGAGGACAGACGGAAACACCATATATTTT